This T cell receptor beta chain came from a study of immune evolution from preneoplasia to lung adenocarcinoma. Germline assignment: CDR1 MNHEY and CDR2 SVGAGI. The length of the CDR3 is 15 residues. The ends were cut back, 7 bases at V and 0 bases at J, with 16 bases in the middle. Sequencing used immunoSEQ multiplex PCR; TCRdb keeps in-frame clones, though not all of them. This sample has some 8,300 clones, with about four fifths found just once. In regard to this clone: Its target is not known.

Patients had resection in Japan or China between about 2013 and 2017. Histologic diagnosis was independently verified by two lung pathologists. Study-level results: Compared with EGFR-mutant or double wild-type lesions, KRAS-mutant nodules were more clonal. From normal lung to invasive adenocarcinoma, top clone frequencies appeared to decrease.

Sequencing input: FFPE invasive lung adenocarcinoma tissue. The chain combines TRBV6-5 with TRBJ2-7; D is possibly TRBD2 (5 bases). This TCR derives from a person between 45 and 75 years old with lung adenocarcinoma. The CDR3 is CASTPTTGSSYEQYF. DNA for the CDR3: TGTGCCAGCACCCCGACGACGGGGAGCTCCTACGAGCAGTACTTC.